The 30 T cell receptor beta chains in this list originate from one sample, sequenced in a study of T cell responses to AZD1222 COVID-19 vaccine. Only in-frame clones appear in the TCRdb table, and some are missing; sequencing was by immunoSEQ multiplex PCR. This sample has 95,000 to 150,000 clones, with nearly 90% found just once. The sequencing here drew on peripheral blood, taken on day 0 of AZD1222 vaccination. Every receptor here comes from an adult in good health.

The chain employs TRBV4-2 and TRBJ1-6; TRBD1 matches 8 bases. The CDR3 covers 19 residues. The ends lost 1 base at V and 3 bases at J; junction bases unmatched: 11. Germline V gene sequence: CDR1 LGHNA, CDR2 YNFKEQ. CDR3 region: CASSQVVGTGEFYNSPLHF. In nucleotides, the CDR3 is TGTGCCAGCAGCCAAGTCGTGGGGACAGGAGAATTCTATAATTCACCCCTCCACTTT.

The V and J genes are TRBV5-1 and TRBJ2-5; 8 bases line up with TRBD1. V lost 4 bases and J lost 5; bases outside the gene matches: 13. Germline V gives CDR1 SGHRS, CDR2 YFSETQ. The CDR3 contains 16 residues. The CDR3 DNA reads as TGCGCCAGCAGCCCCGGAGGGACAGGCTCCTACGAGACCCAGTACTTC. Amino acid sequence: CASSPGGTGSYETQYF. Full variable domain (remainder filled in from reference TRBV5-1 and TRBJ2-5): KAGVTQTPRYLIKTRGQQVTLSCSPISGHRSVSWYQQTPGQGLQFLFEYFSETQRNKGNFPGRFSGRQFSNSRSEMNVSTLELGDSALYLCASSPGGTGSYETQYFGPGTRLLVL.

This chain connects TRBV29-1 to TRBJ2-1; D remains ambiguous. V was pared by 7 bases and J by 6 bases, with 7 bases between. CDR3 size: 10 residues. Germline lookup yields CDR1 SQVTM and CDR2 ANQGSEA. CDR3 sequence: CSGLGNEQFF. For the CDR3, the DNA is TGCAGCGGCCTAGGCAATGAGCAGTTCTTC.

The rearrangement uses TRBV27 and TRBJ2-3, with D possibly being TRBD1 (5 bases). Trimming pared 10 bases from V and 5 bases from J, leaving 13 bases between. The CDR3 is made up of 12 amino acids. Germline values: CDR1 MNHEY, CDR2 SMNVEV (reference sequence). The CDR3 DNA sequence: TGTGCCACAGGACACCCTAGAGATACGCAGTATTTT. This sequence encodes CATGHPRDTQYF.

This chain links TRBV11-3 with TRBJ2-3; D possibly uses TRBD1 or TRBD2 (5 bases each). V lost 5 bases to trimming and J lost 5 bases, with 11 bases between them. The CDR3 has 13 amino acids. Germline V lookup: CDR1 SGHNT, CDR2 YENEEA. The CDR3 nucleotides are TGTGCCAGCAGCCACGGGGCAAAAGATACGCAGTATTTT. This translates into CASSHGAKDTQYF.

The chain carries TRBV6-5 and TRBJ1-2; D is perhaps TRBD1 (5 bases). The CDR3 spans 14 residues. Germline CDR1 reads MNHEY; CDR2 reads SVGAGI. Trimming pared 5 bases from V and 2 bases from J, leaving 12 bases between. In DNA, the CDR3 is TGTGCCAGCAGTCTGTCACGGACAAACTATGGCTACACCTTC. Translating gives CASSLSRTNYGYTF.

This clone was counted between two and nine times. The chain couples TRBV7-9 to TRBJ2-7; TRBD1 is a possible D gene (6 bases). Germline CDR1 reads SEHNR; CDR2 reads FQNEAQ (reference sequence). The CDR3 has 17 residues. V was clipped by 1 base and J by 0 bases, with 16 bases between them. In DNA form, the CDR3 reads TGTGCCAGCAGCTTAGTAGGAGGACAGCTCAACTCCTACGAGCAGTACTTC. It codes for CASSLVGGQLNSYEQYF.

J is TRBJ2-1 and V is TRBV5-8; D might be TRBD2 (5 bases). V was shortened by 2 bases and J by 0 bases, with 9 bases between the two germline ends. Per germline, CDR1 SGHTS and CDR2 YDEGEE. The CDR3 is 15 amino acids. This CDR3 is CASSFSGSSYNEQFF. CDR3 sequence (DNA): TGTGCCAGCAGCTTTTCGGGGAGCTCCTACAATGAGCAGTTCTTC.

The rearrangement uses TRBV18 and TRBJ2-5; possible D gene TRBD1, 6 bases. V was cut by 0 bases and J by 2 bases, with 13 bases left in between. Germline CDR1 is KGHSH and CDR2 is LQKENI. This CDR3 contains 16 residues. The CDR3 region has the DNA TGTGCCAGCTCACCACCGGGGGCGGCCCGACAAGAGACCCAGTACTTC. It specifies CASSPPGAARQETQYF.

The table lists this clone with a count of one. This rearrangement joins TRBV2 to TRBJ1-5; D remains ambiguous. The germline gives CDR1 SNHLY, CDR2 FYNNEI. V dropped 6 bases and J dropped 0 bases, with 15 bases sitting between them. The CDR3 is 16 amino acids. DNA for the CDR3: TGTGCCAGCAGGGCACTCGGCGGGTATAGCAATCAGCCCCAGCATTTT. Protein: CASRALGGYSNQPQHF.

The chain carries TRBV5-1 and TRBJ1-4; TRBD1 matches 7 bases. V lost 5 bases, J lost 8 bases, and 6 bases stayed unmatched. This CDR3 is built from 13 residues. Germline CDR1 and CDR2: SGHRS and YFSETQ. The CDR3 DNA sequence: TGCGCCAGCAGGCAAGGGGGCAGCGAAAAACTGTTTTTT. This translates into CASRQGGSEKLFF.

This clone was seen only a few times. CDR3 DNA: TGTGCCAGCAGCGGGGGCTCTCTAGGAAACACCATATATTTT. It is translated as CASSGGSLGNTIYF. The chain recombines TRBV3-1 (or the pseudogene TRBV3-2) with TRBJ1-3; weak D call: TRBD1 (6 bases). CDR1 is LGHDT, CDR2 YNNKEL, per germline (reference sequence). The V end lost 5 bases, the J end lost 4 bases, and 12 bases lay between the germline ends. The CDR3 spans 14 residues.

V gene TRBV6-5 combines with J gene TRBJ2-2; perhaps TRBD2 as D (6 bases). This CDR3 contains 13 residues. Germline CDR1 MNHEY, CDR2 SVGAGI. V was clipped by 6 bases and J by 5 bases, with 10 bases between them. The CDR3 here is CASSYLATGELFF. The CDR3 nucleotides are TGTGCCAGCAGCTATCTAGCGACCGGGGAGCTGTTTTTT.

The chain joins TRBV4-2 to TRBJ1-4, with D perhaps matching TRBD1 (6 bases). Germline values: CDR1 LGHNA, CDR2 YNFKEQ. The V and J ends lost 7 bases and 1 base respectively, with 10 bases between them. This CDR3 comprises 14 residues. The CDR3 here is CASNKGETNEKLFF. Written as DNA, the CDR3 is TGTGCCAGCAATAAGGGGGAAACTAATGAAAAACTGTTTTTT.

CDR3 protein: CASSLTGTGGWEQYF. CDR3 nucleotides: TGTGCCAGCAGTTTAACCGGGACAGGGGGGTGGGAGCAGTACTTC. The chain carries TRBV7-2 and TRBJ2-7; 11 nucleotides align to TRBD1. J lost 7 bases, V lost 6 bases, and 11 bases had no gene match. The CDR3 runs 15 residues. Germline V gene lookup returns CDR1 SGHTA and CDR2 FQGNSA.

The genes are TRBV5-1 and TRBJ2-7; D uncertain. The V gene lost 5 bases and the J gene lost 0 bases, with 6 bases spanning the gap. This CDR3 region has 12 residues. Germline values: CDR1 SGHRS, CDR2 YFSETQ. The CDR3 loop reads CASSTNSYEQYF. For the CDR3, the DNA is TGCGCCAGCAGTACAAACTCCTACGAGCAGTACTTC.

The J gene is TRBJ1-1, the V gene TRBV15, with 12 positions matching TRBD1. V was clipped by 4 bases and J by 4 bases; unmatched bases: 13. The CDR3 totals 18 residues. Germline V gene data show CDR1 as LNHNV and CDR2 as YYDKDF (reference sequence). The CDR3 DNA follows: TGTGCCACCAGCACCCCCCGAGGGACAGGGGGCTTGCGCACTGAAGCTTTCTTT. Translating it yields CATSTPRGTGGLRTEAFF.

This sequence joins TRBV5-1 and TRBJ1-2, with TRBD1 identical over 7 bases. This CDR3 has 18 amino acids. V gave up 4 bases and J gave up 0 bases; unmatched junction bases: 15. In germline, CDR1 is SGHRS, CDR2 YFSETQ. CDR3 loop: CASSPTTWTGTTNYGYTF. In nucleotides, the CDR3 is TGCGCCAGCAGCCCTACAACTTGGACAGGTACTACTAACTATGGCTACACCTTC.

This chain joins TRBV6-7 and TRBJ2-2; a possible D gene is TRBD2 (6 bases). TRBV6-7 is filed as an ORF, its function uncertain. The germline V and J ends were trimmed by 7 bases and 2 bases, with 11 bases remaining between them. This CDR3 is 14 amino acids long. The CDR3 spells CASKAGPNTGELFF. The DNA for the CDR3 is TGTGCCAGCAAGGCGGGGCCAAACACCGGGGAGCTGTTTTTT.

The rearrangement links TRBV15 to TRBJ1-5; D may be TRBD1 (6 bases). Germline CDR1 reads LNHNV; CDR2 reads YYDKDF (reference sequence). V shed 0 bases and J shed 6 bases, with 12 bases lying between them. The CDR3 totals 15 residues. The CDR3 spells CATSREGARGQPQHF. The CDR3, as DNA: TGTGCCACCAGCAGAGAGGGGGCTCGGGGTCAGCCCCAGCATTTT.

This clone was picked up a small number of times. The chain joins TRBV7-9 to TRBJ2-1; D may correspond to TRBD1 or TRBD2 (6 bases each). Trimming removed 5 bases at V and 3 bases at J, with 8 bases between. The CDR3 extends over 13 amino acids. CDR1 and CDR2 (germline): SEHNR, FQNEAQ (reference sequence). The CDR3 loop reads CASSGGLYNEQFF. The CDR3 nucleotides read TGTGCCAGCAGCGGGGGGCTCTACAATGAGCAGTTCTTC.

The chain carries TRBV15 and TRBJ1-2, with TRBD1 matching 11 bases. J gave up 6 bases and V 2 bases, and 8 bases lay outside the gene matches. Germline V gene sequence: CDR1 LNHNV, CDR2 YYDKDF (reference sequence). This CDR3 spans 16 amino acids. The CDR3, as DNA: TGTGCCACCAGCAGACCGGGACAGGGGGGGACAAATGGCTACACCTTC. Its protein product is CATSRPGQGGTNGYTF. Full variable domain (outside the CDR3, taken from reference TRBV15 and TRBJ1-2): DAMVIQNPRYQVTQFGKPVTLSCSQTLNHNVMYWYQQKSSQAPKLLFHYYDKDFNNEADTPDNFQSRRPNTSFCFLDIRSPGLGDTAMYLCATSRPGQGGTNGYTFGSGTRLTVV.

The chain links TRBV6-5 to TRBJ1-4; a weak D match, TRBD1 (5 bases). CDR1 is MNHEY, CDR2 SVGAGI, per germline. The CDR3 is made up of 13 amino acids. V was shortened by 2 bases and J by 8 bases, with 9 bases between the two germline ends. CDR3 amino acids: CASSYGQGEKLFF. CDR3 DNA: TGTGCCAGCAGTTACGGGCAGGGCGAAAAACTGTTTTTT.

V is TRBV29-1 and J is TRBJ2-7; D is possibly TRBD2 (5 bases). There are 16 residues in the CDR3. The germline gives CDR1 SQVTM, CDR2 ANQGSEA. Trimming stripped 4 bases from V and 0 bases from J, with 19 bases between. The CDR3 sequence: CSVGEFRRLTSYEQYF. For the CDR3, the DNA is TGCAGCGTTGGGGAGTTTAGGCGCCTAACCTCCTACGAGCAGTACTTC.

V is TRBV29-1 and J is TRBJ2-1, with 12 bases matching TRBD2. The CDR3 is 15 amino acids. The germline V gene has CDR1 SQVTM and CDR2 ANQGSEA. The J segment lost 4 bases and the V segment lost 7 bases, leaving 8 bases of the junction unmatched. The CDR3 sequence: CSARLAGEAYNEQFF. The CDR3, as DNA: TGCAGCGCCCGACTAGCGGGAGAAGCATACAATGAGCAGTTCTTC.

The V call is TRBV21-1, the J call TRBJ2-4; the listed D gene, TRBD1, was not tested against the DNA. TRBV21-1 is a documented pseudogene. This CDR3 comprises 19 residues. In DNA form, the CDR3 reads TGTGCCAGCAGCAAAGATAAGGGCACAGGGGCGGGAGCCAAAAACATTCAGTACTTC. It yields the protein CASSKDKGTGAGAKNIQYF.

The CDR3 DNA is TGTGCCAGCAGTGAACTAGCGGGAGTATCCAATGAGCAGTTCTTC. Residues: CASSELAGVSNEQFF. The chain links TRBV2 to TRBJ2-1; TRBD2 matches 10 bases. Unmatched junction bases numbered 4, after V lost 2 bases and J lost 6 bases. Germline V lookup: CDR1 SNHLY, CDR2 FYNNEI. The CDR3 length is 15 residues.

The rearrangement joins TRBV11-2 to TRBJ2-7; TRBD2 agrees at 9 bases. V gave up 5 bases and J gave up 3 bases; unmatched junction bases: 8. The germline CDR1 and CDR2 sequences are SGHAT and FQNNGV. CDR3 length: 15 amino acids. The CDR3 loop reads CASSKAGGLSYEQYF. The CDR3 DNA is TGTGCCAGCAGCAAGGCGGGGGGGCTTAGCTACGAGCAGTACTTC. Drawing the rest from reference TRBV11-2 and TRBJ2-7, the complete variable domain is EAGVAQSPRYKIIEKRQSVAFWCNPISGHATLYWYQQILGQGPKLLIQFQNNGVVDDSQLPKDRFSAERLKGVDSTLKIQPAKLEDSAVYLCASSKAGGLSYEQYFGPGTRLTVT.

The chain employs TRBV27 and TRBJ2-5; 9 bases map to TRBD2. Germline CDR1 reads MNHEY; CDR2 reads SMNVEV (reference sequence). With 10 bases clipped from V and 7 bases from J, the junction kept 7 bases outside the gene matches. The CDR3 totals 12 residues. CDR3 sequence (DNA): TGTGCCACCGCGGGGGGGGCGTGGACCCAGTACTTC. It is translated as CATAGGAWTQYF.

V is TRBV5-1 and J is TRBJ2-7, with TRBD1 matching over 9 bases. Germline V lookup: CDR1 SGHRS, CDR2 YFSETQ. The junction had 16 bases not matched to a gene; V was cut back by 4 bases and J by 2 bases. The CDR3 is 18 residues long. CDR3 in amino acids: CASSQKGTGNVYAYEQYF. Written as DNA, the CDR3 is TGCGCCAGCAGCCAGAAGGGGACAGGGAACGTATACGCCTACGAGCAGTACTTC.